These 10 T cell receptor beta chains were sequenced from one sample in a study of T cells after yellow fever vaccination. From the 5' RACE reads, TCRdb called clonotypes with MiXCR, one entry per CDR3 protein. The table lists approximately 150,000 distinct CDR3 sequences, 5.5% to 8% of them singletons. The sequencing here drew on CD4+ T cells sorted from PBMCs, taken on the day of the first yellow fever vaccination. The origin of the receptors is a man in his late teens or twenties who received the YFV17D yellow fever vaccine.

This chain links TRBV5-1 with TRBJ2-2; D remains unclear. Trimming took 0 bases from V and 4 from J, leaving 19 bases between them. Looked up from germline, CDR1 is SGHRS and CDR2 is YFSETQ. The CDR3 consists of 18 residues. CDR3: CASSLVQGSPTGTGELFF. The CDR3, as DNA: TGCGCCAGCAGCTTGGTGCAAGGTTCCCCGACCGGCACCGGGGAGCTGTTTTTT.

This clonotype has a count of ten or more. The CDR3 sequence: CASSLDNTQYF. The CDR3, as DNA: TGCGCCAGCAGCCTTGACAATACGCAGTATTTT. The chain combines TRBV5-1 with TRBJ2-3; D not certain. V lost 4 bases to trimming and J lost 7 bases, with 7 bases between them. Germline V lookup: CDR1 SGHRS, CDR2 YFSETQ. The length of the CDR3 is 11 residues.

This clonotype occurred many times. The chain has TRBV5-6 and TRBJ1-1, with D unresolved. Germline CDR1 SGHDT, CDR2 YYEEEE. Deletions cut 5 bases from V and 2 bases from J, with 10 bases between. The CDR3 has 13 amino acids. DNA for the CDR3: TGTGCCAGCAGACACACAGACAACACTGAAGCTTTCTTT. Translating it yields CASRHTDNTEAFF.

This clonotype appeared a few times. The chain joins TRBV23-1 to TRBJ1-5; D unclear. TRBV23-1 is assigned to the ORF class and has an uncertain function. Trimming cost V 0 bases and J 10 bases, with 4 bases left between them. The CDR3 has 11 residues. The CDR3 region is CASSQSSPQHF. The DNA for the CDR3 is TGCGCCAGCAGTCAATCCTCTCCCCAGCATTTT.

Ten or more counts support this clonotype. The chain is built from TRBV28 and TRBJ2-3; no firm D call. The V gene lost 7 bases and the J gene lost 2 bases, with 7 bases spanning the gap. This CDR3 has 12 amino acids. The V gene's germline CDR1 is MDHEN and CDR2 SYDVKM. CDR3 amino acids: CASTSFTDTQYF. CDR3 coding DNA: TGTGCCAGCACCAGCTTCACAGATACGCAGTATTTT.

The chain recombines TRBV18 with TRBJ1-5, with D perhaps TRBD1 (6 bases). Germline lookup yields CDR1 KGHSH and CDR2 LQKENI. This CDR3 has 15 amino acids. The V and J ends lost 5 bases and 7 bases respectively, with 18 bases between them. The chain's CDR3 is CASSARGVAGQPQHF. DNA of the CDR3: TGTGCCAGCTCAGCCAGGGGAGTGGCCGGACAGCCCCAGCATTTT. Drawing the rest from reference TRBV18 and TRBJ1-5, the complete variable domain is NAGVMQNPRHLVRRRGQEARLRCSPMKGHSHVYWYRQLPEEGLKFMVYLQKENIIDESGMPKERFSAEFPKEGPSILRIQQVVRGDSAAYFCASSARGVAGQPQHFGDGTRLSIL.

The chain has TRBV12-3 or TRBV12-4 and TRBJ1-5; no reliable D call. Trimming removed 2 bases from V and 3 bases from J, with 14 bases in between. The CDR3 contains 16 residues. The CDR3 nucleotides are TGTGCCAGCAGTTTAAGATCGGCAGCTTACAATCAGCCCCAGCATTTT. It encodes CASSLRSAAYNQPQHF.

The chain employs TRBV5-6 and TRBJ1-1; TRBD1 might be the D (6 bases). The CDR3 is 13 amino acids. CDR1 is SGHDT and CDR2 is YYEEEE in the germline V gene. With 2 bases removed from V and 6 bases from J, the gap between germline ends came to 11 bases. Here the CDR3 DNA reads TGTGCCAGCAGCTTTCAGGGGAGGGCTGAAGCTTTCTTT. Its protein is CASSFQGRAEAFF. Combining the CDR3 with reference TRBV5-6 and TRBJ1-1 gives the whole variable domain DAGVTQSPTHLIKTRGQQVTLRCSPKSGHDTVSWYQQALGQGPQFIFQYYEEEERQRGNFPDRFSGHQFPNYSSELNVNALLLGDSALYLCASSFQGRAEAFFGQGTRLTVV.

This chain connects TRBV3-1 to TRBJ2-5; D tentatively fits TRBD1 or TRBD2 (5 bases each). The CDR3 sequence is 16 residues long. V lost 0 bases and J 2 bases, leaving 13 bases between the germline ends. Germline-derived CDR1 and CDR2 are LGHDT and YNNKEL (reference sequence). The CDR3 sequence: CASSQDKGSEQETQYF. The CDR3 coding sequence is TGTGCCAGCAGCCAAGATAAGGGGAGCGAGCAAGAGACCCAGTACTTC.

A few counts support this clonotype. The chain is built from TRBV5-4 and TRBJ2-5; possible D gene TRBD2, 5 bases. The CDR3 contains 16 residues. The germline CDR1 and CDR2 sequences are SGHNT and YYREEE (reference sequence). Trimming stripped 4 bases from V and 2 bases from J, with 18 bases between. The CDR3 coding sequence is TGTGCCAGCAGCAATGTCTCGGGGTCCATTCAAGAGACCCAGTACTTC. This codes for CASSNVSGSIQETQYF.